Below are 31 T cell receptor beta chains sequenced from a single sample in a study of Graves' ophthalmopathy and Graves' hyperthyroidism. TCR beta CDR3 regions were amplified from RNA transcripts. Second-round multiplex PCR came after first-round RT-PCR with HTBI primers. MiXCR, run by TCRdb on the multiplex PCR reads, gives a single entry per CDR3 protein. Here the sample spans over a million distinct CDR3 sequences, 36% being singletons. Sample: peripheral blood or thyroid tissue (not recorded which). The receptors originated from an adult man with Graves' hyperthyroidism.

This clonotype was recorded at least ten times. V is TRBV5-1 and J is TRBJ1-6, with D uncertain. CDR1 and CDR2 from the germline V gene are SGHRS and YFSETQ. CDR3 length equals 12 residues. The germline V and J ends were trimmed by 7 bases and 10 bases, with 12 bases remaining between them. CDR3 protein: CASREESSPLHF. In DNA, the CDR3 is TGCGCCAGCCGGGAGGAGAGCTCACCCCTCCACTTT.

Ten or more counts support this clonotype. The chain recombines TRBV29-1 with TRBJ1-2, with 8 bases aligning to TRBD1. Trimming took 5 bases from V and 12 from J; bases not matched to a gene: 11. Germline CDR1 SQVTM, CDR2 ANQGSEA. CDR3 length: 12 amino acids. The CDR3, as DNA: TGCAGCGTTCGGGAACCGACAGGGGTAGACACCTTC. Its protein product is CSVREPTGVDTF.

This clonotype was seen many times. This rearrangement joins TRBV15 to TRBJ2-2; 7 bases align to TRBD1. Germline V gene sequence: CDR1 LNHNV, CDR2 YYDKDF (reference sequence). The CDR3 has 14 amino acids. V shed 4 bases, J shed 4 bases, and the junction held 3 bases outside the gene matches. Here the CDR3 reads CATSIYRGTGELFF. In DNA form, the CDR3 reads TGTGCCACCAGCATATACAGGGGCACCGGGGAGCTGTTTTTT.

V usage is TRBV2 and J usage is TRBJ1-2; D unresolved. Germline V gives CDR1 SNHLY, CDR2 FYNNEI. This CDR3 comprises 12 residues. The CDR3 reads CAKVPGDYGYTF. The CDR3 bases are TGTGCTAAGGTGCCCGGGGACTATGGCTACACCTTC.

CDR3 in amino acids: CASSQTGTGGFNQPQHF. The CDR3 nucleotides read TGTGCCAGCAGCCAAACCGGGACAGGGGGATTCAATCAGCCCCAGCATTTT. The chain employs TRBV7-9 and TRBJ1-5; 11 bases align to TRBD1. Per germline, CDR1 SEHNR and CDR2 FQNEAQ (reference sequence). V shed 5 bases and J 3 bases; nucleotides not matched to a gene: 9. CDR3 length: 17 residues.

The chain recombines TRBV2 with TRBJ2-7; D is undetermined. The CDR3 is 14 residues long. CDR1 is SNHLY, CDR2 FYNNEI, per germline. Trimming left V 8 bases short and J 7 bases short, with 21 bases between. The CDR3 here is CASSLVSDLREQYF. Written as DNA, the CDR3 is TGTGCCAGCTCACTGGTCTCGGACCTGAGGGAGCAGTACTTC.

This clonotype was seen just once. The chain joins TRBV11-2 to TRBJ1-2; maybe TRBD1 (5 bases). The V end lost 1 base, the J end lost 3 bases, and 9 bases lay between the germline ends. The CDR3 totals 14 residues. Germline CDR1 reads SGHAT; CDR2 reads FQNNGV. The CDR3 DNA is TGTGCCAGCAGCTTAGTTATGGGGGACTATGGCTACACCTTC. Translation gives CASSLVMGDYGYTF.

This clonotype was observed a handful of times. The conserved closing phenylalanine or tryptophan is absent in this CDR3, likely reflecting a read error. The limits of the CDR3 on the DNA are not certain, so only TCRdb's listed CDR3 is given. V gene TRBV10-3 combines with J gene TRBJ1-2. The CDR3 adds up to 8 amino acids, both ends counted. The V gene's germline CDR1 is ENHRY and CDR2 SYGVKD. The CDR3 loop reads CASSYDQL.

As to this clonotype: A read error may explain this, as a much larger clone is one base away. The rearrangement joins TRBV29-1 to TRBJ2-5, with 8 bases matching TRBD2. The trim removed 4 bases at V and 5 bases at J, leaving 6 bases unmatched. Germline CDR1 SQVTM, CDR2 ANQGSEA. This CDR3 has 13 residues. The chain's CDR3 is CSVVLAGWETQYF. The CDR3 coding sequence is TGCAGCGTTGTGTTAGCGGGGTGGGAGACCCAGTACTTC.

This chain connects TRBV7-2 to TRBJ2-7, with a possible D match to TRBD1 (6 bases). From germline, CDR1 is SGHTA and CDR2 FQGNSA. The CDR3 totals 14 residues. The germline V and J ends were trimmed by 3 bases and 2 bases, with 11 bases remaining between them. CDR3 nucleotides: TGTGCCAGCAGCTTGGACAGACCCCCCTACGAGCAGTACTTC. It translates to CASSLDRPPYEQYF.

This clonotype was recorded at least ten times. The V and J genes are TRBV7-2 and TRBJ1-5; D perhaps matches TRBD1 (6 bases). Germline V gene data show CDR1 as SGHTA and CDR2 as FQGNSA. The CDR3 extends over 13 amino acids. Trimming stripped 3 bases from V and 5 bases from J, with 8 bases between. The DNA for the CDR3 is TGTGCCAGCAGCTTCTGGACAGATCAGCCCCAGCATTTT. This gives the protein CASSFWTDQPQHF.

This clonotype turned up a few times. This chain links TRBV5-1 with TRBJ1-4; D is possibly TRBD1 (6 bases). V gave up 1 base and J gave up 8 bases, with 18 bases separating them. Germline assignment: CDR1 SGHRS and CDR2 YFSETQ. CDR3 length equals 16 residues. CDR3 coding DNA: TGCGCCAGCAGCTTGAGTGTACGGAGACAGGTCGAAAAACTGTTTTTT. Translating it yields CASSLSVRRQVEKLFF.

This clonotype was observed a handful of times. The missing conserved phenylalanine or tryptophan at the end of this CDR3 makes a read error likely. No DNA is shown, since the ends of the CDR3 on it are uncertain; the CDR3 is the one TCRdb lists. CDR3 loop: CASSLARP. The chain recombines TRBV6-5 with TRBJ2-5. The CDR3 contains 8 residues when both ends are counted. Germline V gene data show CDR1 as MNHEY and CDR2 as SVGAGI.

This clonotype was observed many times. This chain's CDR3 is CASSWGAAGGGELFF. CDR3 DNA sequence: TGTGCCAGTAGTTGGGGAGCGGCCGGGGGCGGGGAGCTGTTTTTT. The chain has TRBV19 and TRBJ2-2, with D perhaps TRBD2 (6 bases). V shed 5 bases and J shed 7 bases, with 17 bases lying between them. The CDR3 is made up of 15 amino acids. Germline lookup yields CDR1 LNHDA and CDR2 SQIVND (reference sequence).

J is TRBJ2-7 and V is TRBV20-1, with D perhaps TRBD1 (6 bases). Trimming removed 2 bases at V and 2 bases at J, with 10 bases between. This CDR3 has 13 residues. Germline-derived CDR1 and CDR2 are DFQATT and SNEGSKA (reference sequence). The DNA of the CDR3 is TGCAGTGCTAGACGGGACAACACCTACGAGCAGTACTTC. Translated, it gives CSARRDNTYEQYF.

This clonotype showed up just a few times. V usage is TRBV2 and J usage is TRBJ1-4; D not resolved. The V end was cut by 8 bases, the J end by 3 bases, with 16 bases between. Germline V CDR1 and CDR2: SNHLY, FYNNEI. This CDR3 is built from 15 residues. Here the CDR3 reads CASRFQGRANEKLFF. CDR3 sequence (DNA): TGTGCCAGCCGCTTCCAAGGGAGGGCTAATGAAAAACTGTTTTTT.

This clonotype appeared many times. V usage is TRBV9 and J usage is TRBJ2-5, with TRBD2 matching over 12 bases. After removal of 0 bases from V and 5 bases from J, the junction contained 5 bases not matched to a gene. CDR3 length: 16 residues. Germline V gene data show CDR1 as SGDLS and CDR2 as YYNGEE. Here the CDR3 reads CASSVALAGGLETQYF. The CDR3 DNA reads TGTGCCAGCAGCGTAGCTCTAGCGGGAGGGTTGGAGACCCAGTACTTC.

The chain employs TRBV10-3 and TRBJ1-6; no clear D. The CDR3 is 15 amino acids. From germline, CDR1 is ENHRY and CDR2 SYGVKD. Trimming removed 8 bases from V and 5 bases from J, with 16 bases in between. The CDR3 sequence is CAIRESELDNSPLHF. CDR3 nucleotides: TGTGCCATCCGGGAGTCCGAGCTAGATAATTCACCCCTCCACTTT.

To note about this clonotype: One junction end does not reproduce the germline sequence, and a read error may be involved. The V call is TRBV20-1, the J call TRBJ2-7; D possibly matches TRBD1 or TRBD2 (5 bases each). The CDR3 length is 14 residues. Germline V gene sequence: CDR1 DFQATT, CDR2 SNEGSKA (reference sequence). The CDR3 loop is CSASLVGASFEQYF. CDR3 bases: TGCAGTGCTAGTTTGGTCGGGGCCTCCTTCGAGCAGTACTTC.

The chain combines TRBV29-1 with TRBJ1-1; 10 positions match TRBD1. In germline, CDR1 is SQVTM, CDR2 ANQGSEA. This CDR3 has 14 residues. The V and J ends lost 8 bases and 3 bases, in that order; junction bases with no gene match: 9. CDR3 DNA sequence: TGCAGCCATTACCGTGGACAGGGGGACACTGAAGCTTTCTTT. Translation gives CSHYRGQGDTEAFF.

This clonotype was seen only a few times. The V and J genes are TRBV30 and TRBJ1-6; D call uncertain. Trimming removed 4 bases at V and 10 bases at J, with 8 bases between. The CDR3 is 11 amino acids. CDR1 and CDR2 (germline): GTSNPN, SVGIG (reference sequence). The CDR3 protein is CAWNHGSPLHF. The CDR3 nucleotides are TGTGCCTGGAATCATGGATCACCCCTCCACTTT.

Ten or more counts support this clonotype. This chain joins TRBV29-1 and TRBJ2-7; no clear D. Between the trimmed V and J ends, which lost 3 bases and 1 base, there was a span of 7 bases. There are 12 residues in the CDR3. Germline values: CDR1 SQVTM, CDR2 ANQGSEA. The CDR3 sequence is CSVDNGSYEQYF. CDR3 in DNA: TGCAGCGTTGATAACGGATCCTACGAGCAGTACTTC.

This clonotype has a single count. The CDR3 protein is CATSEGGQGRTEAFF. Here the CDR3 DNA reads TGTGCCACCAGTGAAGGCGGACAGGGAAGGACTGAAGCTTTCTTT. This chain uses TRBV24-1 with TRBJ1-1, with 8 bases matching TRBD1. Germline CDR1 reads KGHDR; CDR2 reads SFDVKD. The CDR3 has 15 residues. Trimming cost V 4 bases and J 5 bases; bases outside gene matches: 8.

This clonotype was detected many times. The chain is built from TRBV10-3 and TRBJ1-6, with D perhaps TRBD1 (6 bases). V lost 2 bases to trimming and J lost 10 bases, with 12 bases between them. From germline, CDR1 is ENHRY and CDR2 SYGVKD. CDR3 length equals 14 residues. CDR3 bases: TGTGCCATCAGTGAGCTCAGGGGAAGGTCACCCCTCCACTTT. Encoded protein: CAISELRGRSPLHF.

This clonotype appeared a few times. This clone may be a read error of a much larger clone one base away. The chain combines TRBV29-1 with TRBJ2-7; no definite D call. The germline gives CDR1 SQVTM, CDR2 ANQGSEA. The CDR3 is 12 amino acids. Trimming removed 6 bases from V and 3 bases from J, with 12 bases in between. CDR3 residues: CSVEALVYEQYF. In DNA form, the CDR3 reads TGCAGCGTCGAGGCCCTCGTCTACGAGCAGTACTTC.

This clonotype was seen repeatedly, ten times or more. The genes are TRBV19 and TRBJ1-2, with D unresolved. CDR1 LNHDA and CDR2 SQIVND come from the germline V gene (reference sequence). This CDR3 comprises 13 residues. Trimming shortened V by 2 bases and J by 3 bases, and 7 bases separated the two germline ends. The DNA for the CDR3 is TGTGCCAGTAGTATAATGAGGGACTATGGCTACACCTTC. It is translated as CASSIMRDYGYTF.

This chain uses TRBV5-1 with TRBJ1-1; D is unclear. Trimming took 2 bases from V and 0 from J, leaving 5 bases between them. The CDR3 is 13 amino acids. Germline V gives CDR1 SGHRS, CDR2 YFSETQ. CDR3 nucleotide sequence: TGCGCCAGCAGCTTTAAGATGAACACTGAAGCTTTCTTT. Encoded protein: CASSFKMNTEAFF.

This chain connects TRBV15 to TRBJ1-2; 10 bases fit TRBD1. J gave up 3 bases and V 5 bases, and 0 bases lay outside the gene matches. Germline CDR1 and CDR2: LNHNV and YYDKDF (reference sequence). This CDR3 contains 13 residues. The CDR3 coding sequence is TGTGCCACCAGCGACAGGGGGCACTATGGCTACACCTTC. Translation gives CATSDRGHYGYTF.

This clonotype occurred many times. The chain carries TRBV7-2 and TRBJ1-1; D unresolved. Germline V gives CDR1 SGHTA, CDR2 FQGNSA. V lost 5 bases to trimming and J lost 1 base, with 11 bases between them. CDR3 length: 14 amino acids. The CDR3 DNA reads TGTGCCAGCAGCGGGGTCGGGCGGAACACTGAAGCTTTCTTT. As protein: CASSGVGRNTEAFF.

The chain recombines TRBV15 with TRBJ1-5; D ambiguous. The CDR3 runs 14 residues. Germline CDR1 is LNHNV and CDR2 is YYDKDF (reference sequence). Deletions cut 3 bases from V and 7 bases from J, with 13 bases between. CDR3 in amino acids: CATSRGNYEQPQHF. The CDR3 DNA follows: TGTGCCACCAGCAGGGGAAACTACGAGCAGCCCCAGCATTTT.

Details on this clonotype: A much larger clonotype is one base distant, so this may be a read error. The V and J genes are TRBV9 and TRBJ2-7; D may correspond to TRBD1 or TRBD2 (5 bases each). Germline CDR1 reads SGDLS; CDR2 reads YYNGEE. The CDR3 sequence is 13 residues long. With 6 bases removed from V and 7 bases from J, the gap between germline ends came to 17 bases. The CDR3 reads CASNPGPEREQYF. The CDR3, as DNA: TGTGCCAGCAACCCGGGGCCCGAGAGGGAGCAGTACTTC.